This T cell receptor (beta chain) was found in a study of Graves' ophthalmopathy and Graves' hyperthyroidism. Additional autoimmune diseases, uncontrolled infections, pregnancy or lactation disqualified patients. This CDR3 spans 16 amino acids. Germline V lookup: CDR1 KGHDR, CDR2 SFDVKD. Trimming took 0 bases from V and 0 from J; bases not matched to a gene: 3. The study amplified TCR beta CDR3 regions using RNA transcripts. The library came from an HTBI-primed first-round RT-PCR and a second-round multiplex PCR. TCRdb itself ran the multiplex PCR reads through MiXCR, one entry per CDR3 protein. The sample lists around 1.1 million distinct CDR3 sequences, approximately 35% seen once, with roughly 10% in the top ten.

Sequenced sample: peripheral blood or thyroid tissue (not recorded which). The TCR sequence derives from an adult man with Graves' hyperthyroidism. V usage is TRBV24-1 and J usage is TRBJ1-2; 7 bases fit TRBD1. The CDR3 protein is CATSDLSGTANYGYTF. CDR3 coding DNA: TGTGCCACCAGTGATTTGTCCGGGACAGCTAACTATGGCTACACCTTC.